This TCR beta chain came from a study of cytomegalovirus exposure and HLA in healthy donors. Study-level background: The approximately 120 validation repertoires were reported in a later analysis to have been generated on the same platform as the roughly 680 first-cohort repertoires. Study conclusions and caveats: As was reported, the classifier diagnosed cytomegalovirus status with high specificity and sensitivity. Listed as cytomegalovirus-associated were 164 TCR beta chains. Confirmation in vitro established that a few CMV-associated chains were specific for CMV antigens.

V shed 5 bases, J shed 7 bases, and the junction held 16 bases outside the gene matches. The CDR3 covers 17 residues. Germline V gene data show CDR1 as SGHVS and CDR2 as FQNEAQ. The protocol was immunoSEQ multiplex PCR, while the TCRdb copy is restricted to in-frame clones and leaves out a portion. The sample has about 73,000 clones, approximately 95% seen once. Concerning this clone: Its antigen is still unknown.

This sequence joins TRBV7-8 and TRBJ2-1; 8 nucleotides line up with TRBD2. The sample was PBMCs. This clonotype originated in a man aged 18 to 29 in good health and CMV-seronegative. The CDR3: CASSQSGGLSFLNEQFF. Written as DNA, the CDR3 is TGTGCCAGCAGCCAGAGCGGGGGACTTAGTTTTTTGAATGAGCAGTTCTTC.